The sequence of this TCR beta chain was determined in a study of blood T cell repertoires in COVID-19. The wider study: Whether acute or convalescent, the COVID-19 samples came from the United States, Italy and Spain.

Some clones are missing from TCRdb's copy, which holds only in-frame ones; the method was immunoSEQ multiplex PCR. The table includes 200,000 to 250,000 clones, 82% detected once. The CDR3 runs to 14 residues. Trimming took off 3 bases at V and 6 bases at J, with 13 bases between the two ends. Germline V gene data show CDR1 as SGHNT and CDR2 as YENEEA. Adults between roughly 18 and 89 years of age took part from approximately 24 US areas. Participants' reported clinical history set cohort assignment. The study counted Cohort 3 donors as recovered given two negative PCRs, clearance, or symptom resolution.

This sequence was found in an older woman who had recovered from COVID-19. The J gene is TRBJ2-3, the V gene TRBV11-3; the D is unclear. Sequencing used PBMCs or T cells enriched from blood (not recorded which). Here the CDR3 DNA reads TGTGCCAGCAGCTTGCCGGGTCGTCCTGATACGCAGTATTTT. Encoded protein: CASSLPGRPDTQYF.